Listed here are 17 T cell receptor beta chains from one sample, sequenced in a study of T cells generated in artificial thymic organoids. No antigen has been assigned to these receptors. Reverse primers in the TRAC or TRBC constant regions drove separate semi-nested PCRs for TCRalpha and TCRbeta. MiXCR, applied by TCRdb to the 5' RACE reads, yields one record per CDR3 protein. Counted here are fewer than 9,500 distinct CDR3 sequences, more than 20% occurring once; the ten biggest clones make up approximately 3.2%. Human HSPCs were combined with MS5 stroma expressing human DLL1. FACS-sorted CD34+CD3- hematopoietic stem and progenitor cells, with residual T cells removed, seeded the organoids. What was sequenced was naive CD8+ T cells grown in artificial thymic organoids from cord blood stem and progenitor cells. Subset reported: CD3+TCRalphabeta+CD8SP T cells; for blood, CD45RO-CCR7+ naive CD8+ T cells. These receptors originate from a human donor who gave cord blood stem cells for thymic organoid culture, a cardiac surgery patient who gave postnatal thymus, or a blood donor (not recorded which).

This clonotype ranks as medium-sized. This chain joins TRBV5-6 and TRBJ2-7, with D uncertain. Germline-derived CDR1 and CDR2 are SGHDT and YYEEEE. The CDR3 has 14 amino acids. Trimming stripped 1 base from V and 2 bases from J, with 10 bases between. The CDR3 sequence: CASSLLRRTYEQYF. CDR3 nucleotides: TGTGCCAGCAGCTTGCTGAGACGGACCTACGAGCAGTACTTC.

In its sample, this clonotype was seen a few times. This sequence joins TRBV4-3 and TRBJ1-2; maybe TRBD1 (5 bases). The CDR3 has 15 amino acids. Germline CDR1 reads LGHNA; CDR2 reads YSLEER. Trimming cost V 3 bases and J 8 bases, with 19 bases left between them. Here the CDR3 reads CASSQHYLRGCGYTF. As DNA, the CDR3 is TGCGCCAGCAGCCAGCACTACCTAAGGGGTTGCGGCTACACCTTC.

This chain joins TRBV4-3 and TRBJ2-7; tentative D call: TRBD2 (5 bases). This CDR3 comprises 15 residues. Germline CDR1 and CDR2: LGHNA and YSLEER. Trimming stripped 3 bases from V and 2 bases from J, with 14 bases between. The CDR3 DNA is TGCGCCAGCAGCCAGGAGTGCGGGTTCCCCTACGAGCAGTACTTC. This sequence encodes CASSQECGFPYEQYF.

The sample holds a few counts of this clonotype. V is TRBV12-3 or TRBV12-4 and J is TRBJ1-3; no definite D call. This CDR3 has 15 residues. Trimming left V 5 bases short and J 0 bases short, with 11 bases between. The DNA for the CDR3 is TGTGCCAGCAGTCCCGACATTTACTCTGGAAACACCATATATTTT. Translation gives CASSPDIYSGNTIYF.

This clonotype was counted a few times. This rearrangement joins TRBV19 to TRBJ2-2, with D perhaps TRBD1 (7 bases). From germline, CDR1 is LNHDA and CDR2 SQIVND (reference sequence). The CDR3 runs 15 residues. V was shortened by 6 bases and J by 4 bases, with 15 bases between the two germline ends. In DNA form, the CDR3 reads TGTGCCAGTAGAAGGCTCAGGGGGGTCACCGGGGAGCTGTTTTTT. It is translated as CASRRLRGVTGELFF.

The rearrangement uses TRBV12-3 or TRBV12-4 and TRBJ1-2; D is unclear. The CDR3 contains 12 residues. The V end lost 8 bases, the J end lost 4 bases, and 11 bases lay between the germline ends. The CDR3 DNA follows: TGTGCCAGCTCGGACCGGAGCTATGGCTACACCTTC. It yields the protein CASSDRSYGYTF.

This clonotype is medium-sized within its sample. The chain couples TRBV6-1 to TRBJ1-1; D uncertain. The germline V gene has CDR1 MNHNS and CDR2 SASEGT. Trimming shortened V by 4 bases and J by 0 bases, and 9 bases separated the two germline ends. This CDR3 region has 14 residues. The DNA for the CDR3 is TGTGCCAGCAGTGGATATTATATGAACACTGAAGCTTTCTTT. It codes for CASSGYYMNTEAFF.

The genes are TRBV29-1 and TRBJ1-3; tentatively, D is TRBD1 (5 bases). This CDR3 region has 13 residues. The germline V gene encodes CDR1 SQVTM and CDR2 ANQGSEA. Trimming left V 6 bases short and J 2 bases short, with 11 bases between. Here the CDR3 DNA reads TGCAGCGTCTCAGGGAACCCTGGAAACACCATATATTTT. This encodes CSVSGNPGNTIYF.

By share, this clonotype counts as medium-sized. The conserved closing phenylalanine or tryptophan is absent in this CDR3, likely reflecting a read error. The limits of the CDR3 on the DNA are not certain, so only TCRdb's listed CDR3 is given. The chain combines TRBV5-1 with TRBJ2-4; the D segment call TRBD1 is taken from the table without a DNA check. The germline V gene has CDR1 SGHRS and CDR2 YFSETQ. The CDR3 is 11 amino acids long, termini counted. The CDR3 loop is CASSLDRGLLV.

Comments on this clonotype: This may be a read error: a much more frequent sequence differs by one nucleotide. The CDR3 nucleotides read TGCGCCAGCAGCTTGAACAGGACTGGGGCCAACGTCCTGACTTTC. This sequence encodes CASSLNRTGANVLTF. The J gene is TRBJ2-6, the V gene TRBV5-1, with a tentative D call TRBD1 (5 bases). This CDR3 is built from 15 residues. Germline V gene sequence: CDR1 SGHRS, CDR2 YFSETQ. The V and J ends lost 1 base and 2 bases respectively, with 7 bases between them. Using reference TRBV5-1 and TRBJ2-6 for the parts outside the CDR3, the full variable domain is KAGVTQTPRYLIKTRGQQVTLSCSPISGHRSVSWYQQTPGQGLQFLFEYFSETQRNKGNFPGRFSGRQFSNSRSEMNVSTLELGDSALYLCASSLNRTGANVLTFGAGSRLTVL.

A few counts support this clonotype. V usage is TRBV5-1 and J usage is TRBJ2-7; tentative D call: TRBD2 (5 bases). The CDR3 is 16 residues long. Trimming left V 2 bases short and J 0 bases short, with 15 bases between. Per germline, CDR1 SGHRS and CDR2 YFSETQ. Here the CDR3 reads CASSFTGVTASYEQYF. The CDR3 nucleotides are TGCGCCAGCAGCTTCACCGGGGTAACGGCCTCCTACGAGCAGTACTTC.

This clonotype was seen more than once but under ten times. The CDR3 sequence: CASSSSIESRPQETQYF. The CDR3 region has the DNA TGTGCCAGCTCATCCTCTATTGAAAGCAGACCCCAAGAGACCCAGTACTTC. The V and J genes are TRBV18 and TRBJ2-5; D unresolved. V lost 5 bases to trimming and J lost 1 base, with 20 bases between them. This CDR3 has 17 residues. Germline CDR1 KGHSH, CDR2 LQKENI.

By share, this clonotype ranks as medium-sized (0.01 to 0.1%). The chain employs TRBV24-1 and TRBJ1-2; 9 bases map to TRBD1. This CDR3 has 12 residues. Germline CDR1 reads KGHDR; CDR2 reads SFDVKD. Trimming cost V 9 bases and J 6 bases; bases outside gene matches: 4. This chain's CDR3 is CATAWTGDGYTF. In nucleotides, the CDR3 is TGTGCCACCGCCTGGACAGGGGATGGCTACACCTTC.

This clonotype was found a few times. V is TRBV6-5 and J is TRBJ2-7, with 9 bases fitting TRBD1. The length of the CDR3 is 16 residues. Germline V gene sequence: CDR1 MNHEY, CDR2 SVGAGI. V trimming: 1 base; J trimming: 3 bases; junction bases outside the gene matches: 7. Here the CDR3 DNA reads TGTGCCAGCAGTTACTACAGGGGGCGCGAAGACTACGAGCAGTACTTC. It specifies CASSYYRGREDYEQYF.

This clonotype was found a few times. The chain recombines TRBV29-1 with TRBJ1-2; perhaps TRBD1 as D (6 bases). The germline CDR1 and CDR2 sequences are SQVTM and ANQGSEA. This CDR3 is 14 amino acids long. V was shortened by 4 bases and J by 8 bases, with 20 bases between the two germline ends. The CDR3 protein is CSVVKNGGASGYTF. CDR3 in DNA: TGCAGCGTTGTAAAAAACGGGGGCGCGTCCGGCTACACCTTC. Complete variable domain (other parts from reference TRBV29-1 and TRBJ1-2): SAVISQKPSRDICQRGTSLTIQCQVDSQVTMMFWYRQQPGQSLTLIATANQGSEATYESGFVIDKFPISRPNLTFSTLTVSNMSPEDSSIYLCSVVKNGGASGYTFGSGTRLTVV.

This chain joins TRBV6-2 or TRBV6-3 and TRBJ2-3; D not certain. The germline V gene encodes CDR1 MNHEY and CDR2 SVGEGT. This CDR3 contains 12 residues. Trimming pared 2 bases from V and 4 bases from J, leaving 4 bases between. CDR3 coding DNA: TGTGCCAGCAGTTACCTGGCAGATACGCAGTATTTT. This codes for CASSYLADTQYF.

The chain combines TRBV7-2 with TRBJ1-2; TRBD1 might be the D (6 bases). The CDR3 consists of 13 residues. V was trimmed by 4 bases and J by 8 bases, leaving 14 bases between them. Germline values: CDR1 SGHTA, CDR2 FQGNSA. In DNA, the CDR3 is TGTGCCAGCAGCTGTGGGGGCCGTCTGGGCTACACCTTC. Encoded protein: CASSCGGRLGYTF.